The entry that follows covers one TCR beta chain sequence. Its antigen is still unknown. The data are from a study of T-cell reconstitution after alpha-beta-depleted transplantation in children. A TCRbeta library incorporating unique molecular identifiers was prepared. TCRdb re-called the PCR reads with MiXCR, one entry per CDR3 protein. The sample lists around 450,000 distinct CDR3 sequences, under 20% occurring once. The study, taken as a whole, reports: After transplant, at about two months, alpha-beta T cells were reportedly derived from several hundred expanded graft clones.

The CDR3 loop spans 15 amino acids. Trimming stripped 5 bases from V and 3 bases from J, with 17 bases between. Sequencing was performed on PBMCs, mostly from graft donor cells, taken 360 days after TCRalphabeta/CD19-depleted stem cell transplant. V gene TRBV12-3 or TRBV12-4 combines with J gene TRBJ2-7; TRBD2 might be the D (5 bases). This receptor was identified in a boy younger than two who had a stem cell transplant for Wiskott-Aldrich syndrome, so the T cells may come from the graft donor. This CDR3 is CASSTPSAGVYEQYF. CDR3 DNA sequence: TGTGCCAGCAGTACTCCATCCGCGGGCGTCTACGAGCAGTACTTC.